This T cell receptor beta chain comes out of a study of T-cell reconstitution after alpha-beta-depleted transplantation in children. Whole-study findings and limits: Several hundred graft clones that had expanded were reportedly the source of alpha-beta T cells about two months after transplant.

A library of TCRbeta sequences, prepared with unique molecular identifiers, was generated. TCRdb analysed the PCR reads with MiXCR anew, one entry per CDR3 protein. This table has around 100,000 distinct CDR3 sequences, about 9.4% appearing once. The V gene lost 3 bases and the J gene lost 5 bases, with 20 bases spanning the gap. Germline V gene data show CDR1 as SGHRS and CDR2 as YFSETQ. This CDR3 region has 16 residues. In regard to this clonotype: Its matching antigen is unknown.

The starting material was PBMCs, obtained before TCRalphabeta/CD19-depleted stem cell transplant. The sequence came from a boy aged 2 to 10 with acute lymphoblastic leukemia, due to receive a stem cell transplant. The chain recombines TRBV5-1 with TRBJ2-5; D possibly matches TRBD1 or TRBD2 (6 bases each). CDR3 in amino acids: CASSYIGGGRGETQYF. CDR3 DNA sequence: TGCGCCAGCAGCTACATCGGTGGGGGGCGCGGGGAGACCCAGTACTTC.